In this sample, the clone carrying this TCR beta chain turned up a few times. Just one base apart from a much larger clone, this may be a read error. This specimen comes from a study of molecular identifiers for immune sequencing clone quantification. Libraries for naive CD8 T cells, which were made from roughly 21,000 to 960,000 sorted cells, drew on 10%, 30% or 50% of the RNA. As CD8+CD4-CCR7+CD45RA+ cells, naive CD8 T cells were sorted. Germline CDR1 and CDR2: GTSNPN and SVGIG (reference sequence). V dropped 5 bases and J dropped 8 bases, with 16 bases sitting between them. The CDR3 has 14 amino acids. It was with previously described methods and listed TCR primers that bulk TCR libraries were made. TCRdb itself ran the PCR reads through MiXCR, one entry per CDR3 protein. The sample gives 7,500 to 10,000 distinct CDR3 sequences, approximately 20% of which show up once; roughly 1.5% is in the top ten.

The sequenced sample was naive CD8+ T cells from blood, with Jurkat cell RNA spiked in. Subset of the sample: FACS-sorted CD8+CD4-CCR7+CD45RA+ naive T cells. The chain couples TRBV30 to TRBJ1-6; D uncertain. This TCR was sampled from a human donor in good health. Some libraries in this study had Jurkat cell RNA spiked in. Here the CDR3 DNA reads TGTGCCTGGGTTTCGAAAGGGCTCGATTCACCCCTCCACTTT. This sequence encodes CAWVSKGLDSPLHF.